The T cell receptor beta chain described here comes from a study of blood T cell repertoires in COVID-19. Germline loops: CDR1 MDHEN, CDR2 SYDVKM. V lost 3 bases and J 6 bases, leaving 14 bases between the germline ends. The CDR3 spans 14 residues. The assay was immunoSEQ multiplex PCR, and TCRdb's table has in-frame clones only and misses some. The sample has about half a million clones; 89% are singletons. The chain carries TRBV28 and TRBJ1-2; a possible D gene is TRBD1 (6 bases). Sequencing input: peripheral blood. This TCR was recovered from a man between 18 and 35 years old with COVID-19, enrolled during active disease. The DNA of the CDR3 is TGTGCCAGCAGTTTCGCGGCAGGGGAGAATGGCTACACCTTC. Its translation: CASSFAAGENGYTF.